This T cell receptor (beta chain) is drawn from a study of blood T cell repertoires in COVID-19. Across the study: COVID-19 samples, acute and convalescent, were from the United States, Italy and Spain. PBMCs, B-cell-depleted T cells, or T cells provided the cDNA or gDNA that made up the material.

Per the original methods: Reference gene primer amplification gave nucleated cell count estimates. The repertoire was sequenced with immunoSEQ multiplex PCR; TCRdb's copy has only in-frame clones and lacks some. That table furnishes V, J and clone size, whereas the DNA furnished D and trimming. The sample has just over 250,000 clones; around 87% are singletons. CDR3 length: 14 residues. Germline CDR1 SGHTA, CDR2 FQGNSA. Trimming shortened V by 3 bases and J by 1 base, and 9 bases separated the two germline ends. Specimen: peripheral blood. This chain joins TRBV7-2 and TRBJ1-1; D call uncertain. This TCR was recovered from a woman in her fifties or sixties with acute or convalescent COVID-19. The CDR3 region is CASSFSSGNTEAFF. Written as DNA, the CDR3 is TGTGCCAGCAGCTTTTCTTCAGGGAACACTGAAGCTTTCTTT.